These 18 T cell receptor beta chains were all obtained from the same sample, sequenced in a study of blood T cells in healthy people across ages. The second PCR ran roughly 6 to 11 cycles with a sample-barcoded 5' primer and J-beta primers. TCRdb re-called the 5' RACE reads with MiXCR, one entry per CDR3 protein. Seen here are 1,300,000 or so distinct CDR3 sequences, roughly 59% observed once, and the top ten hold 6.5% to 8.5%. Material: blood. Receptor source: a man aged 18-30 years in good health.

This clonotype occurred once. The chain has TRBV5-5 and TRBJ2-4; tentatively, D is TRBD1 (5 bases). TRBJ2-7 explains the end of the DNA better; the J call may be wrong. Per the germline V gene, CDR1 is SGHKS and CDR2 is YYEKEE (reference sequence). The length of the CDR3 is 15 residues. The CDR3 region is CASSLEHRLPYEQYF. The DNA for the CDR3 is TGTGCCAGCAGCTTGGAACACAGGTTACCCTACGAGCAGTACTTC.

This clonotype was recorded once. V and J are TRBV20-1 and TRBJ2-7, with 8 bases lining up with TRBD1. Germline-derived CDR1 and CDR2 are DFQATT and SNEGSKA (reference sequence). Unmatched junction bases numbered 15, after V lost 4 bases and J lost 4 bases. This CDR3 is 16 amino acids long. The CDR3 protein is CSAMTPETDRGYEQYF. DNA for the CDR3: TGCAGTGCTATGACCCCAGAAACAGACAGGGGATACGAGCAGTACTTC.

The chain is built from TRBV24-1 and TRBJ2-1; tentatively, D is TRBD1 (5 bases). Germline V gene data show CDR1 as KGHDR and CDR2 as SFDVKD. Trimming removed 4 bases from V and 3 bases from J, with 9 bases in between. The CDR3 loop spans 14 amino acids. CDR3 in amino acids: CATSEGQNYNEQFF. Written as DNA, the CDR3 is TGTGCCACCAGTGAGGGGCAGAACTACAATGAGCAGTTCTTC.

This chain joins TRBV14 and TRBJ2-4; 8 bases line up with TRBD2. The V gene's germline CDR1 is SGHDN and CDR2 FVKESK. Germline trimming cut 5 bases from V and 4 bases from J; bases unmatched to any gene: 7. The CDR3 loop spans 15 amino acids. The CDR3 region is CASSTQLAGKNIQYF. As DNA, the CDR3 is TGTGCCAGCAGCACCCAGTTAGCGGGAAAAAACATTCAGTACTTC.

This clonotype has just a few counts. The gene calls are TRBV25-1 and TRBJ2-7; TRBD2 is a possible D gene (6 bases). Germline V gene sequence: CDR1 MGHDK, CDR2 SYGVNS. Between the trimmed V and J ends, which lost 10 bases and 4 bases, there was a span of 11 bases. This CDR3 spans 11 amino acids. CDR3 sequence: CATIRGYEQYF. The CDR3 DNA follows: TGTGCCACCATCCGGGGGTACGAGCAGTACTTC.

This chain uses TRBV3-1 with TRBJ2-4; 14 bases are a match to TRBD2. The last part of the DNA fits TRBJ2-5 better; the J call may be wrong. The CDR3 extends over 19 amino acids. Germline-derived CDR1 and CDR2 are LGHDT and YNNKEL (reference sequence). For the CDR3, the DNA is TGTGCCAGCAGCCAAGTGAGTTCGGGACTAGCGGGAGTGCAGGAGACCCAGTACTTC. Residues: CASSQVSSGLAGVQETQYF.

The rearrangement links TRBV6-5 to TRBJ2-2, with 7 bases lining up with TRBD1. This CDR3 has 15 amino acids. The V segment lost 2 bases and the J segment 4 bases; nucleotides outside the gene matches: 4. Germline V gene sequence: CDR1 MNHEY, CDR2 SVGAGI. The CDR3 loop is CASSYETGFTGELFF. CDR3 bases: TGTGCCAGCAGTTACGAGACAGGGTTCACCGGGGAGCTGTTTTTT.

This clonotype showed up just a few times. The gene calls are TRBV25-1 and TRBJ2-7; D is unclear. V lost 4 bases and J lost 3, with 13 bases in between. The germline V gene has CDR1 MGHDK and CDR2 SYGVNS. CDR3 size: 14 residues. CDR3 region: CASSGANSLYEQYF. The CDR3 DNA sequence: TGTGCCAGCAGTGGCGCGAACTCCCTCTACGAGCAGTACTTC.

The rearrangement uses TRBV10-3 and TRBJ2-4; 7 bases line up with TRBD2. The end of the DNA aligns better with TRBJ2-5, so the J call may be wrong. There are 15 residues in the CDR3. The V gene's germline CDR1 is ENHRY and CDR2 SYGVKD. CDR3 DNA sequence: TGTGCCATTCTAGCGGAGCTGGGGGACCAAGAGACCCAGTACTTC. Translated: CAILAELGDQETQYF.

V usage is TRBV11-2 and J usage is TRBJ2-7; possible D gene TRBD1, 5 bases. Germline CDR1 is SGHAT and CDR2 is FQNNGV. There are 15 residues in the CDR3. V was clipped by 3 bases and J by 0 bases, with 12 bases between them. As DNA, the CDR3 is TGTGCCAGCAGCTTGGGCAGGGCCAGCTCCTACGAGCAGTACTTC. Residues: CASSLGRASSYEQYF. Supplemented by reference TRBV11-2 and TRBJ2-7, the full variable domain reads EAGVAQSPRYKIIEKRQSVAFWCNPISGHATLYWYQQILGQGPKLLIQFQNNGVVDDSQLPKDRFSAERLKGVDSTLKIQPAKLEDSAVYLCASSLGRASSYEQYFGPGTRLTVT.

The V gene is TRBV29-1, the J gene TRBJ1-3, with a possible D match to TRBD1 (5 bases). This CDR3 has 11 residues. V shed 3 bases and J shed 8 bases, with 8 bases lying between them. Germline loops: CDR1 SQVTM, CDR2 ANQGSEA. As DNA, the CDR3 is TGCAGCGTTGACGGGGGACACACCATATATTTT. It encodes CSVDGGHTIYF.

The rearrangement uses TRBV29-1 and TRBJ1-1; 8 bases line up with TRBD1. V trimming: 7 bases; J trimming: 6 bases; junction bases outside the gene matches: 10. Germline V gene sequence: CDR1 SQVTM, CDR2 ANQGSEA. There are 13 residues in the CDR3. CDR3 region: CSGRTGGAAEAFF. The CDR3 DNA follows: TGCAGCGGACGTACAGGGGGGGCCGCTGAAGCTTTCTTT.

V gene TRBV12-3 or TRBV12-4 combines with J gene TRBJ2-7; unclear D gene. The CDR3 loop spans 15 amino acids. V dropped 6 bases and J dropped 0 bases, with 15 bases sitting between them. CDR3 DNA sequence: TGTGCCAGCAGCCCCATGGCGCTGAGCTCCTACGAGCAGTACTTC. Protein product: CASSPMALSSYEQYF.

V gene TRBV2 combines with J gene TRBJ2-7, with 8 bases lining up with TRBD1. CDR1 and CDR2 from the germline V gene are SNHLY and FYNNEI. The CDR3 runs to 15 residues. The trim removed 6 bases at V and 0 bases at J, leaving 7 bases unmatched. The CDR3: CASSDLTGGSYEQYF. CDR3 nucleotides: TGTGCCAGCAGCGACCTTACAGGGGGCTCCTACGAGCAGTACTTC. The whole variable domain, remainder taken from reference TRBV2 and TRBJ2-7, is EPEVTQTPSHQVTQMGQEVILRCVPISNHLYFYWYRQILGQKVEFLVSFYNNEISEKSEIFDDQFSVERPDGSNFTLKIRSTKLEDSAMYFCASSDLTGGSYEQYFGPGTRLTVT.

The rearrangement uses TRBV20-1 and TRBJ2-1; D gene unclear. Per germline, CDR1 DFQATT and CDR2 SNEGSKA (reference sequence). Trimming shortened V by 6 bases and J by 1 base, and 19 bases separated the two germline ends. The CDR3 totals 16 residues. The CDR3 coding sequence is TGCAGTGCCAGGCCAACATTAGGTCGGTCCTACAATGAGCAGTTCTTC. Its translation is CSARPTLGRSYNEQFF.

The rearrangement joins TRBV29-1 to TRBJ2-3; possible D gene TRBD2, 5 bases. Germline-derived CDR1 and CDR2 are SQVTM and ANQGSEA. The CDR3 sequence is 15 residues long. V shed 1 base and J shed 9 bases, with 20 bases lying between them. CDR3 sequence: CSVEGRASRAQTQYF. CDR3 DNA sequence: TGCAGCGTTGAAGGACGTGCTAGCCGGGCACAGACGCAGTATTTT.

The V and J genes are TRBV7-9 and TRBJ1-1, with D possibly TRBD1 on 5 matching bases. V lost 5 bases, J lost 5 bases, and 18 bases lay in between. Germline V gene data show CDR1 as SEHNR and CDR2 as FQNEAQ (reference sequence). This CDR3 contains 15 residues. CDR3 DNA sequence: TGTGCCAGCAGCCAAGCTGTCGGGGCAGGGACTGAAGCTTTCTTT. This gives the protein CASSQAVGAGTEAFF.

J is TRBJ2-3 and V is TRBV10-2; 9 bases are a match to TRBD2. Germline V lookup: CDR1 WSHSY, CDR2 SAAADI. The ends lost 5 bases at V and 0 bases at J; junction bases unmatched: 6. The CDR3 has 16 amino acids. DNA for the CDR3: TGCGCCAGCAGTTATGGGACTAGCACAAGCACAGATACGCAGTATTTT. Protein product: CASSYGTSTSTDTQYF.